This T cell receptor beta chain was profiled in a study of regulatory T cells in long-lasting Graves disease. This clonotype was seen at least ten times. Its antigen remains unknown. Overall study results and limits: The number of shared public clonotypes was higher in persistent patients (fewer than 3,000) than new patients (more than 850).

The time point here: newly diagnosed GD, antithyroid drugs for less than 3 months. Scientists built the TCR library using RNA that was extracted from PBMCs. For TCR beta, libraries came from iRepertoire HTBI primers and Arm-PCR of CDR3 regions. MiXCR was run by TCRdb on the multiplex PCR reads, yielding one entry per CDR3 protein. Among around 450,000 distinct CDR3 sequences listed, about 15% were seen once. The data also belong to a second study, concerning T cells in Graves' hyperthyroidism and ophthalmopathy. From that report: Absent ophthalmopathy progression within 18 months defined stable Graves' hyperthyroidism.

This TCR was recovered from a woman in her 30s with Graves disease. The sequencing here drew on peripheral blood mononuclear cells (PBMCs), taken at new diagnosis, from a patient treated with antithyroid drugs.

The CDR3 DNA sequence: TGTGCCACCAGTGATTTGAGTGCGGGGTTTCAATTCTGGGACACCGGGGAGCTGTTTTTT. Translation: CATSDLSAGFQFWDTGELFF. The J gene is TRBJ2-2, the V gene TRBV24-1; tentatively, D is TRBD2 (6 bases). Trimming cost V 0 bases and J 3 bases, with 22 bases left between them. Germline assignment: CDR1 KGHDR and CDR2 SFDVKD. CDR3 length: 20 amino acids.